The T cell receptor (beta chain) described here comes from a study of Tregs in tolerant kidney transplant recipients. Study-wide findings and caveats: The most relevant donor-specific Treg TCRbeta repertoire apparently came from expansion with activated donor B cells. Tolerant patients' donor-specific Tregs expanded beyond overall Tregs, suggesting antigen-driven growth. Biological reproducibility was not directly addressed, but technical replication error appeared minimal.

The V end was cut by 1 base, the J end by 7 bases, with 5 bases between. Looked up from germline, CDR1 is SEHNR and CDR2 is FQNEAQ (reference sequence). The CDR3 is made up of 12 amino acids. The protocol was immunoSEQ multiplex PCR, while the TCRdb copy is restricted to in-frame clones and leaves out a portion. The listing contains 23,000 or so clones. The nonmyeloablative bone marrow transplants came from related graft donors, with transient mixed chimerism. CD4+CD25+CD127- Tregs, CD4+CD25- non-Tregs, CD4 and CD8 cells were sorted. On this clone itself: Its antigen is unidentified. The DNA ends 3 residues before the CDR3 does, and the rest of the CDR3 is filled in from the germline J gene.

V and J are TRBV7-9 and TRBJ2-1; D gene ambiguous. The sequence was obtained from a human patient who received a combined kidney and bone marrow transplant. Some of the T cells may derive from the graft donor. This sample comprised CD4+ T cells from blood (PBMCs), obtained 6 months after the transplant. The CDR3 loop is CASSLVANEQFF. CDR3 DNA, as far as it was read: TGTGCCAGCAGCTTAGTAGCTAATGAG.